The sequence of this T cell receptor beta chain was determined in a study of T-cell memory formation after mild COVID-19. Notes on this clonotype: Its specificity is not known.

Overall study findings and caveats: Second-wave clones peaking on day 37 lacked confirmed SARS-CoV-2 specificity. Cross-reactive memory seemingly joined, as some responding clones were found in pre-infection memory.

The length of the CDR3 is 15 residues. Germline loops: CDR1 SGHRS, CDR2 YFSETQ. Trimming removed 5 bases from V and 4 bases from J, with 18 bases in between. Constant-segment-primed 5'RACE gave TCR alpha and TCR beta cDNA libraries with sample barcodes and UMIs. TCRdb redid the calling of the 5' RACE reads with MiXCR, one entry per CDR3 protein. Among approximately 210,000 distinct CDR3 sequences listed, around 30% were seen once. This TCR was sampled from an adult woman who had mild COVID-19 (a few samples of this study predate the infection). Cell type and time point are not known. What was sequenced was PBMCs or a T cell subset sorted from them (not recorded which). The rearrangement links TRBV5-1 to TRBJ2-5; possible D gene TRBD2, 5 bases. Here the CDR3 reads CASRGVGARGETQYF. The CDR3 DNA reads as TGCGCCAGCAGGGGAGTTGGTGCTAGAGGAGAGACCCAGTACTTC.